These T cell receptor beta chains were read from a single sample in a study of regulatory T cells in long-lasting Graves disease. TCRdb re-derived calls from the multiplex PCR reads in MiXCR, one entry per CDR3 protein. The table shows around 480,000 distinct CDR3 sequences, with 15% to 20% occurring only once. The data also belong to a second study, concerning T cells in Graves' hyperthyroidism and ophthalmopathy.

The specimen comprised peripheral blood mononuclear cells (PBMCs), sampled at new diagnosis, from a patient treated with antithyroid drugs. Receptors were obtained from a woman aged 35 to 59 with Graves disease. Each CDR3 is given with its conserved first and last residue. D genes are given only for firm matches. Clone sizes are given selectively: once, few, many, or a class where the clone is expanded.

d_call j_call clone_size cdr3_length v_call cdr3_aa cdr3_nt
NA TRBJ1-3 NA 15 TRBV4-1 CASSQPSGQGNTIYF TGCGCCAGCAGCCAACCCTCCGGACAGGGAAACACCATATATTTT
NA TRBJ1-2 NA 14 TRBV6-1 CASSREGGDYGYTF TGTGCCAGCAGCCGCGAGGGGGGGGACTATGGCTACACCTTC
TRBD1 TRBJ1-4 many 12 TRBV30 CASGQGREKLFF TGTGCCTCCGGACAGGGACGGGAAAAACTGTTTTTT
NA TRBJ1-1 many 14 TRBV6-9 CASSYSPINTEAFF TGTGCCAGCAGTTACTCTCCGATAAACACTGAAGCTTTCTTT
NA TRBJ1-5 few 14 TRBV6-1 CASYQGLLGQPQHF TGTGCCTCCTATCAGGGTCTTTTGGGTCAGCCCCAGCATTTT
TRBD1 TRBJ1-5 NA 15 TRBV3-1 CASSAGTGPNQPQHF TGTGCCAGCAGCGCCGGGACAGGGCCCAATCAGCCCCAGCATTTT
NA TRBJ1-2 few 14 TRBV5-1 CASSSRDTAYGYTF TGTGCCAGCAGCTCTCGGGACACTGCCTATGGCTACACCTTC
NA TRBJ2-1 once 14 TRBV7-9 CASSLVLGMNEQFF TGTGCCAGCAGCTTAGTTCTGGGAATGAATGAGCAGTTCTTC
TRBD1 TRBJ2-7 many 16 TRBV10-3 CAISDTIGTAFYEQYF TGTGCCATCAGTGATACAATCGGGACAGCGTTCTACGAGCAGTACTTC
NA TRBJ2-5 many 14 TRBV18 CASSPPGRQETQYF TGTGCCAGCTCACCACCGGGGCGACAAGAGACCCAGTACTTC
TRBD1 TRBJ1-4 few 14 TRBV3-1 CASSHPDRDEKLFF TGTGCCAGCAGCCATCCGGACAGGGATGAAAAACTGTTTTTT
NA TRBJ2-1 few 15 TRBV7-3 CASSFRAGTNYEQFF TGTGCCAGCAGCTTTAGGGCAGGGACAAATTATGAGCAGTTCTTC
TRBD2 TRBJ2-7 many 17 TRBV12-3/TRBV12-4 CASSLLAGGPKGYEQYF TGTGCCAGCAGTCTACTAGCGGGGGGGCCTAAAGGATACGAGCAGTACTTC
NA TRBJ2-7 NA 14 TRBV6-5 CASSYSGATYEQYF TGTGCCAGCAGTTACTCGGGAGCAACCTACGAGCAGTACTTC
NA TRBJ1-4 NA 16 TRBV7-2 CASSLAGGERSEKLFF TGTGCCAGCAGCTTAGCGGGGGGGGAAAGGAGTGAAAAACTGTTTTTT
TRBD2 TRBJ2-1 many 13 TRBV11-2 CASSFGAGGAQFF TGTGCCAGCAGCTTCGGAGCGGGGGGCGCGCAGTTCTTC
NA TRBJ1-3 NA 16 TRBV19 CASSIGGGFGGNTIYF TGTGCCAGTAGTATAGGCGGAGGCTTTGGTGGAAACACCATATATTTT
TRBD1 TRBJ1-5 many 16 TRBV19 CASSIIGGIGNQPQHF TGTGCCAGTAGTATCATAGGGGGCATTGGCAATCAGCCCCAGCATTTT
NA TRBJ1-4 many 16 TRBV5-1 CASSLGPSAGREKLFF TGCGCCAGCAGCTTGGGACCGTCCGCGGGGCGGGAAAAACTGTTTTTT
NA TRBJ1-2 many 13 TRBV18 CASSLGTPVHCTF TGTGCCAGCTCACTAGGGACACCCGTGCACTGCACCTTC
NA TRBJ1-2 once 13 TRBV15 CATSRDFPYGYTF TGTGCCACCAGCAGAGATTTTCCTTATGGCTACACCTTC
NA TRBJ2-7 few 14 TRBV20-1 CSARGLGYTYEQYF TGCAGTGCTAGAGGGTTGGGTTACACCTACGAGCAGTACTTC
NA TRBJ1-4 NA 11 TRBV3-1 CASSQREKLFF TGTGCCAGCAGCCAGAGGGAAAAACTGTTTTTT
NA TRBJ1-1 many 11 TRBV12-3/TRBV12-4 CASSLWGEAFF TGTGCCAGCAGCCTTTGGGGTGAAGCTTTCTTT
NA TRBJ2-1 NA 16 TRBV2 CASSKYRSSSYNEQFF TGTGCCAGCAGCAAATACAGATCCAGTTCCTACAATGAGCAGTTCTTC
TRBD2 TRBJ2-1 many 17 TRBV2 CASSASSGGALYNEQFF TGTGCCAGCAGTGCGTCTAGCGGGGGGGCCCTCTACAATGAGCAGTTCTTC
NA TRBJ1-1 many 19 TRBV12-3/TRBV12-4 CASSFIRDMLRGGADEAFF TGTGCCAGCAGTTTCATTCGGGACATGCTAAGGGGGGGCGCAGATGAAGCTTTCTTT
TRBD2 TRBJ2-5 NA 15 TRBV12-3/TRBV12-4 CASSLIRGGSETQYF TGTGCCAGCAGTTTAATCCGCGGGGGGTCAGAGACCCAGTACTTC
NA TRBJ1-5 few 13 TRBV20-1 CSAREHSNQPQHF TGCAGTGCTAGAGAGCATAGCAATCAGCCCCAGCATTTT
TRBD2 TRBJ2-3 NA 17 TRBV19 CASSMGTSGGITDTQYF TGTGCCAGTAGTATGGGGACTAGCGGGGGGATCACAGATACGCAGTATTTT
NA TRBJ1-2 many 12 TRBV6-2/TRBV6-3 CASSPRNYGYTF TGTGCCAGCAGTCCACGGAACTATGGCTACACCTTC
TRBD1 TRBJ1-6 NA 15 TRBV14 CASSQQGANRSPLHF TGTGCCAGCAGCCAACAGGGGGCGAATCGATCACCCCTCCACTTT
NA TRBJ1-6 many 14 TRBV3-1 CASSPAEINSPLHF TGTGCCAGCAGCCCTGCAGAGATTAATTCACCCCTCCACTTT
NA TRBJ2-3 NA 13 TRBV5-1 CASSLEGGYTQYF TGCGCCAGCAGCTTGGAAGGCGGGTATACGCAGTATTTT
NA TRBJ2-7 many 13 TRBV20-1 CSARVSPTYEQYF TGCAGTGCTAGAGTTAGCCCTACCTACGAGCAGTACTTC
NA TRBJ1-5 NA 15 TRBV6-2/TRBV6-3 CASRADTSSNQPQHF TGTGCCAGCAGAGCCGACACCTCTAGCAATCAGCCCCAGCATTTT
TRBD1 TRBJ1-1 many 17 TRBV11-3 CASSLEGRDRAGTEAFF TGTGCCAGCAGCTTAGAAGGCCGGGACAGGGCGGGCACTGAAGCTTTCTTT
NA TRBJ2-3 few 13 TRBV5-6 CASSLYLVDTQYF TGTGCCAGCAGCTTGTATTTGGTAGATACGCAGTATTTT
TRBD2 TRBJ2-3 NA 16 TRBV30 CAWSVLAGGSTDTQYF TGTGCCTGGAGTGTACTAGCGGGGGGAAGCACAGATACGCAGTATTTT
TRBD2 TRBJ2-1 many 15 TRBV2 CASTFSSGGRGEQFF TGTGCCAGCACGTTCTCTAGCGGGGGGCGGGGTGAGCAGTTCTTC
TRBD2 TRBJ2-3 many 17 TRBV2 CASSDDTSGGDTDTQYF TGTGCCAGCAGTGACGACACTAGCGGGGGGGACACAGATACGCAGTATTTT